This is a list of T cell receptor beta chains from one sample in a study of T-cell reconstitution after alpha-beta-depleted transplantation in children. TCRdb reanalysed the PCR reads using MiXCR and keeps one entry per CDR3 protein. Of about 610,000 distinct CDR3 sequences in the sample, about 10% were seen once. The material was PBMCs from the stem cell graft donor, obtained from the stem cell graft. The receptors were gathered from a human donor who donated a stem cell graft to a child with acute myeloid leukemia. The conserved cysteine and the conserved F or W are not part of the CDR3 here.

j_gene: TRBJ1-2; v_gene: TRBV11-3; CDR3aa: ASSLPTGASYGYT
j_gene: TRBJ2-3; v_gene: TRBV6-5; CDR3aa: ASSSVGADTQY
j_gene: TRBJ2-2; v_gene: TRBV20-1; CDR3aa: SARAGAANTGELF
j_gene: TRBJ2-2; v_gene: TRBV29-1; CDR3aa: SVRARANTGELF
j_gene: TRBJ1-1; v_gene: TRBV29-1; CDR3aa: SVNRGLNTEAF
j_gene: TRBJ1-4; v_gene: TRBV5-1; CDR3aa: ASSGTGETNEKLF
j_gene: TRBJ2-3; v_gene: TRBV20-1; CDR3aa: SASAMKTNTQY
j_gene: TRBJ2-2; v_gene: TRBV4-3; CDR3aa: ASSQGTSGRGTGELF
j_gene: TRBJ2-1; v_gene: TRBV29-1; CDR3aa: SVPGLAGDSYNEQF
j_gene: TRBJ2-7; v_gene: TRBV12-3/TRBV12-4; CDR3aa: ASSPGGLASYEQY
j_gene: TRBJ2-1; v_gene: TRBV19; CDR3aa: ASSIDVNGNEQF
j_gene: TRBJ2-1; v_gene: TRBV5-1; CDR3aa: ASSLADGLADEQF
j_gene: TRBJ2-3; v_gene: TRBV29-1; CDR3aa: STGGGSDTQY
j_gene: TRBJ2-7; v_gene: TRBV15; CDR3aa: ATSRRAWTSGRASPHEQY
j_gene: TRBJ2-5; v_gene: TRBV5-1; CDR3aa: ASSFFGLAGIEETQY
j_gene: TRBJ1-5; v_gene: TRBV20-1; CDR3aa: SAGRSNQPQH
j_gene: TRBJ2-7; v_gene: TRBV5-5; CDR3aa: ASSSSGQGLDEQY
j_gene: TRBJ2-2; v_gene: TRBV11-2; CDR3aa: ASSLIARTSGNTGELF
j_gene: TRBJ2-7; v_gene: TRBV30; CDR3aa: AWRSSGSYEQY
j_gene: TRBJ1-6; v_gene: TRBV11-2; CDR3aa: ASSLGASFNSPLH
j_gene: TRBJ2-5; v_gene: TRBV29-1; CDR3aa: SVKGSGQQGETQY
j_gene: TRBJ2-1; v_gene: TRBV5-4; CDR3aa: ASSPDWTSYNEQF
j_gene: TRBJ2-7; v_gene: TRBV4-1; CDR3aa: ASSQVLRVNFYEQY
j_gene: TRBJ2-3; v_gene: TRBV3-1; CDR3aa: ASSDGLADSTDTQY
j_gene: TRBJ2-7; v_gene: TRBV7-2; CDR3aa: ASSLDAGAGEQY
j_gene: TRBJ2-1; v_gene: TRBV7-6; CDR3aa: ASSRTSGTNEQF
j_gene: TRBJ1-5; v_gene: TRBV19; CDR3aa: ATSTRGQGNQPQH
j_gene: TRBJ1-6; v_gene: TRBV20-1; CDR3aa: SVGQGLVSGSPLH
j_gene: TRBJ2-7; v_gene: TRBV12-3/TRBV12-4; CDR3aa: ASSPAVYSYEQY
j_gene: TRBJ2-7; v_gene: TRBV29-1; CDR3aa: SVEGDVSYEQY
j_gene: TRBJ1-6; v_gene: TRBV20-1; CDR3aa: SSSNRGRGSPLH
j_gene: TRBJ1-4; v_gene: TRBV20-1; CDR3aa: STSESYEKLF
j_gene: TRBJ2-7; v_gene: TRBV4-3; CDR3aa: ASSQDPGYSYEQY
j_gene: TRBJ2-7; v_gene: TRBV4-3; CDR3aa: ASSHREGGLAGVIPDEQY
j_gene: TRBJ2-3; v_gene: TRBV5-1; CDR3aa: ASNPGQGAASTDTQY
j_gene: TRBJ2-1; v_gene: TRBV6-5; CDR3aa: ASSYALAGDVRNEQF
j_gene: TRBJ2-4; v_gene: TRBV6-1; CDR3aa: ASRASVAKNIQY
j_gene: TRBJ2-7; v_gene: TRBV4-3; CDR3aa: ASSLQTGNIDEQY
j_gene: TRBJ2-1; v_gene: TRBV28; CDR3aa: ASRLDFSYNEQF
j_gene: TRBJ2-3; v_gene: TRBV2; CDR3aa: ASRHRDRGPTDTQY
j_gene: TRBJ2-3; v_gene: TRBV5-1; CDR3aa: ASSFLDTSSTDTQY
j_gene: TRBJ1-2; v_gene: TRBV6-5; CDR3aa: ASSYSMGLVNYGYT
j_gene: TRBJ2-3; v_gene: TRBV20-1; CDR3aa: SAIKREGGTDTQY
j_gene: TRBJ2-5; v_gene: TRBV7-2; CDR3aa: ASSLWETQY
j_gene: TRBJ1-1; v_gene: TRBV7-3; CDR3aa: ASSLTEGHTEAF
j_gene: TRBJ2-3; v_gene: TRBV12-3/TRBV12-4; CDR3aa: ASSRLAGEGNTQY
j_gene: TRBJ2-5; v_gene: TRBV27; CDR3aa: ASSRDSDRGETQY
j_gene: TRBJ2-3; v_gene: TRBV5-1; CDR3aa: ASSLGIGTSGLGDTQY
j_gene: TRBJ2-7; v_gene: TRBV10-3; CDR3aa: AISESLAGSSYEQY
j_gene: TRBJ2-5; v_gene: TRBV6-2/TRBV6-3; CDR3aa: ASSPTAGEKETQY
j_gene: TRBJ1-1; v_gene: TRBV5-1; CDR3aa: ASSIPTGMSTEAF
j_gene: TRBJ2-5; v_gene: TRBV29-1; CDR3aa: SVETVVQETQY